A single sample is the source of the 18 T cell receptor beta chains below, sequenced in a study of long-term antiretroviral therapy in people with HIV (dated by TCRdb to between 2020 and 2023). Sequencing of the TRB variable region was done with the immunoSEQ hsTCRB v3.0 assay at survey level resolution. Sourced from immuneACCESS, this table was stored by TCRdb with only in-frame sequences that have V and J called. A share of the clones is absent; for the studies checked, an unresolved V gene accounts for under half, and the remainder has no known explanation. This sample has fewer than 35,000 clones in its table, and around 72% of those were observed once. The ten largest clones add up to over 7% of the sample. The sequencing here drew on unsorted PBMCs, taken 3.1 years after starting antiretroviral therapy. The origin of the receptors is a woman between 45 and 60 years old with HIV.

CDR3 loop: CASSSGTSGGSNEQFF. The CDR3 DNA sequence: TGTGCCAGCAGTTCCGGGACTAGCGGGGGGAGCAATGAGCAGTTCTTC. The chain recombines TRBV27 with TRBJ2-1; the match to TRBD2 covers 15 bases. Trimming removed 4 bases from V and 6 bases from J; junction bases left unmatched: 4. The CDR3 covers 16 residues. Germline CDR1 and CDR2: MNHEY and SMNVEV (reference sequence).

The rearrangement links TRBV7-6 to TRBJ1-6; 9 bases fit TRBD1. This CDR3 region has 15 residues. The germline CDR1 and CDR2 sequences are SGHVS and FNYEAQ. Trimming at V came to 5 bases and at J to 7 bases, leaving 6 bases not matched to a gene. CDR3 amino acids: CASSPGTGTNSPLHF. In DNA, the CDR3 is TGTGCCAGCAGCCCCGGGACAGGGACAAATTCACCCCTCCACTTT.

DNA of the CDR3: TGTGCCAGTAGTATTCTTGAGTATGAAAAACTGTTTTTT. Translating it yields CASSILEYEKLFF. The rearrangement joins TRBV19 to TRBJ1-4; unclear D gene. Looked up from germline, CDR1 is LNHDA and CDR2 is SQIVND (reference sequence). V was pared by 3 bases and J by 6 bases, with 8 bases between. The CDR3 spans 13 residues.

Only one count was recorded for this clone. The chain employs TRBV15 and TRBJ2-7, with 13 nucleotides matching TRBD2. Germline V gives CDR1 LNHNV, CDR2 YYDKDF (reference sequence). The ends lost 5 bases at V and 2 bases at J; junction bases unmatched: 9. The CDR3 is 17 amino acids. The CDR3 DNA reads TGTGCCACCAGCCGAAGACTAGCGGGGGGCCGCGCCTACGAGCAGTACTTC. This codes for CATSRRLAGGRAYEQYF.

This clone was observed a handful of times. This chain uses TRBV4-1 with TRBJ1-2, with D perhaps TRBD1 (5 bases). CDR1 is MGHRA, CDR2 YSYEKL, per germline. CDR3 length equals 15 residues. V was clipped by 0 bases and J by 7 bases, with 15 bases between them. CDR3 protein: CASSQDEGGGIGYTF. The CDR3 region has the DNA TGCGCCAGCAGCCAAGATGAGGGCGGGGGTATTGGCTACACCTTC.

V is TRBV6-5 and J is TRBJ2-2; TRBD2 matches at 9 bases. The CDR3 is made up of 16 amino acids. The germline gives CDR1 MNHEY, CDR2 SVGAGI. Germline trimming cut 1 base from V and 5 bases from J; bases unmatched to any gene: 5. The CDR3 sequence: CASSYWGGGVTGELFF. The CDR3, as DNA: TGTGCCAGCAGTTACTGGGGCGGGGGGGTAACCGGGGAGCTGTTTTTT.

The gene calls are TRBV30 and TRBJ2-5, with D possibly matching TRBD2 (7 bases). Trimming removed 0 bases from V and 7 bases from J, with 9 bases in between. The CDR3 is 12 amino acids. The germline gives CDR1 GTSNPN, CDR2 SVGIG (reference sequence). The DNA for the CDR3 is TGTGCCTGGAGTGTGAGGGGGGGGACCCAGTACTTC. This encodes CAWSVRGGTQYF.

The rearrangement links TRBV7-2 to TRBJ1-5; 7 bases map to TRBD1. The CDR3 totals 15 residues. From germline, CDR1 is SGHTA and CDR2 FQGNSA. Trimming took 5 bases from V and 0 from J; bases not matched to a gene: 4. The CDR3 region has the DNA TGTGCCAGCAGCCGACAGGGCTATAGCAATCAGCCCCAGCATTTT. As protein: CASSRQGYSNQPQHF.

This clone was detected a few times. The chain couples TRBV6-6 to TRBJ1-1; 9 bases agree with TRBD1. V dropped 6 bases and J dropped 1; count of bases not matched to a gene: 9. CDR3 length equals 16 residues. The germline CDR1 and CDR2 sequences are MNHNY and SVGAGI (reference sequence). The CDR3 protein is CASRPGTGNPNTEAFF. The CDR3 bases are TGTGCCAGCAGGCCCGGGACAGGGAATCCGAACACTGAAGCTTTCTTT.

The rearrangement uses TRBV6-1 and TRBJ1-3, with D perhaps TRBD1 (6 bases). The CDR3 contains 15 residues. With 5 bases removed from V and 8 bases from J, the gap between germline ends came to 19 bases. Germline V gene lookup returns CDR1 MNHNS and CDR2 SASEGT. The CDR3 loop is CASSLRDTRTDTIYF. The CDR3 coding sequence is TGTGCCAGCAGTCTCCGGGACACCCGTACGGACACCATATATTTT.

This clone was recorded once. The J gene is TRBJ2-5, the V gene TRBV2; 9 bases are shared with TRBD2. The trim removed 4 bases at V and 1 base at J, leaving 4 bases unmatched. This CDR3 has 15 amino acids. Germline lookup yields CDR1 SNHLY and CDR2 FYNNEI. CDR3 sequence: CASSGERGAQETQYF. The CDR3 coding sequence is TGTGCCAGCAGTGGTGAGCGGGGGGCCCAAGAGACCCAGTACTTC. Full variable domain (rest looked up from reference TRBV2 and TRBJ2-5): EPEVTQTPSHQVTQMGQEVILRCVPISNHLYFYWYRQILGQKVEFLVSFYNNEISEKSEIFDDQFSVERPDGSNFTLKIRSTKLEDSAMYFCASSGERGAQETQYFGPGTRLLVL.

The V gene is TRBV10-2, the J gene TRBJ2-5, with 7 bases that match TRBD2. Losses at the gene ends were 2 bases for V and 5 bases for J; bases not matched to a gene: 8. Germline-derived CDR1 and CDR2 are WSHSY and SAAADI. CDR3 size: 15 residues. As DNA, the CDR3 is TGCGCCAGCAGTGAGGGTGGGCGGCGGGGGGAGACCCAGTACTTC. It encodes CASSEGGRRGETQYF.

This clone was recorded only once. The V gene is TRBV27, the J gene TRBJ2-7; TRBD1 matches 9 bases. CDR1 is MNHEY, CDR2 SMNVEV, per germline (reference sequence). This CDR3 comprises 15 residues. Unmatched junction bases numbered 5, after V lost 5 bases and J lost 0 bases. This chain's CDR3 is CASSAPGQGSYEQYF. The DNA of the CDR3 is TGTGCCAGCAGTGCTCCGGGACAGGGCTCCTACGAGCAGTACTTC.

This chain joins TRBV9 and TRBJ2-3, with TRBD2 matching 11 bases. The CDR3 sequence is 19 residues long. CDR1 is SGDLS, CDR2 YYNGEE, per germline. Losses at the gene ends were 0 bases for V and 6 bases for J; bases not matched to a gene: 15. The CDR3, as DNA: TGTGCCAGCAGCGTAGGCGTCCTCGGAACTAGCGGGGGACGGGATACGCAGTATTTT. This encodes CASSVGVLGTSGGRDTQYF.

The chain has TRBV6-5 and TRBJ2-5, with D tentatively TRBD2 (7 bases). This CDR3 is 14 amino acids long. Germline-derived CDR1 and CDR2 are MNHEY and SVGAGI. Trimming left V 6 bases short and J 1 base short, with 12 bases between. The DNA for the CDR3 is TGTGCCAGCAGCAAAGGGGGGGTCCAAGAGACCCAGTACTTC. This codes for CASSKGGVQETQYF.

CDR3 sequence reads: CASSDLGGTRGELFF. The DNA for the CDR3 is TGTGCCAGCAGCGACCTCGGGGGGACTCGCGGGGAGCTGTTTTTT. The genes are TRBV9 and TRBJ2-2; 7 bases are a match to TRBD2. This CDR3 has 15 residues. V trimming: 3 bases; J trimming: 7 bases; junction bases outside the gene matches: 9. Germline lookup yields CDR1 SGDLS and CDR2 YYNGEE.

V and J are TRBV18 and TRBJ1-1; maybe TRBD1 (6 bases). The germline V gene encodes CDR1 KGHSH and CDR2 LQKENI. CDR3 length equals 14 residues. V was pared by 3 bases and J by 4 bases, with 12 bases between. DNA of the CDR3: TGTGCCAGCTCACCTATCGAAGGGGGCACTGAAGCTTTCTTT. Protein sequence: CASSPIEGGTEAFF. The variable domain in full, completed from reference TRBV18 and TRBJ1-1, reads NAGVMQNPRHLVRRRGQEARLRCSPMKGHSHVYWYRQLPEEGLKFMVYLQKENIIDESGMPKERFSAEFPKEGPSILRIQQVVRGDSAAYFCASSPIEGGTEAFFGQGTRLTVV.

This clone was recorded a few times. This chain joins TRBV5-1 and TRBJ2-1, with D possibly being TRBD1 or TRBD2 (6 bases each). V shed 0 bases and J shed 8 bases, with 15 bases lying between them. The V gene's germline CDR1 is SGHRS and CDR2 YFSETQ. The CDR3 has 15 amino acids. This chain's CDR3 is CASSLGGAQIYEQFF. The CDR3 nucleotides read TGCGCCAGCAGCTTGGGGGGGGCTCAAATCTATGAGCAGTTCTTC. The whole variable domain, filled in from reference TRBV5-1 and TRBJ2-1, reads KAGVTQTPRYLIKTRGQQVTLSCSPISGHRSVSWYQQTPGQGLQFLFEYFSETQRNKGNFPGRFSGRQFSNSRSEMNVSTLELGDSALYLCASSLGGAQIYEQFFGPGTRLTVL.